What follows are 20 T cell receptor beta chains derived from one specimen sequenced in a study of blood T cells in healthy people across ages. A sample-barcoded 5' primer and a J-beta primer mix were used in a second PCR of roughly 7 to 11 cycles. TCRdb re-analysed the 5' RACE reads in MiXCR, keeping a single row per CDR3 protein. The sample has hundreds of thousands of distinct CDR3 sequences, approximately 60% seen once. Sequencing was done on a sample of blood. These receptors all stem from a middle-aged man in good health.

This clonotype was picked up many times. DNA of the CDR3: TGTGCCAGCTCACGATGGGAATCCAACAATGAGCAGTTCTTC. Translating it yields CASSRWESNNEQFF. V and J are TRBV18 and TRBJ2-1; D gene unclear. The CDR3 is 14 residues long. Trimming took off 4 bases at V and 5 bases at J, with 12 bases between the two ends. The germline CDR1 and CDR2 sequences are KGHSH and LQKENI.

The rearrangement joins TRBV7-2 to TRBJ2-7, with D maybe TRBD1 (6 bases). V was pared by 4 bases and J by 3 bases, with 10 bases between. The CDR3 has 13 residues. Germline V lookup: CDR1 SGHTA, CDR2 FQGNSA. CDR3 in DNA: TGTGCCAGCAGCTCCCGGGACAACTACGAGCAGTACTTC. Protein sequence: CASSSRDNYEQYF.

The CDR3, as DNA: TGTGCCAGCAGTTGGGCTAGCGGGAAACGCCTGGGCTACGAGCAGTACTTC. As protein: CASSWASGKRLGYEQYF. The chain is built from TRBV7-2 and TRBJ2-7, with 9 nucleotides matching TRBD2. CDR3 length: 17 amino acids. V shed 6 bases, J shed 3 bases, and the junction held 15 bases outside the gene matches. Germline lookup yields CDR1 SGHTA and CDR2 FQGNSA.

The rearrangement joins TRBV13 to TRBJ1-1; possibly TRBD1 for D (6 bases). The germline V gene encodes CDR1 PRHDT and CDR2 FYEKMQ (reference sequence). Trimming removed 2 bases at V and 4 bases at J, with 20 bases between. The CDR3 runs to 17 residues. Written as DNA, the CDR3 is TGTGCCAGCAGCTTAAACAGGGTCGCACAAATAATCACTGAAGCTTTCTTT. This encodes CASSLNRVAQIITEAFF. Using reference TRBV13 and TRBJ1-1 for the parts outside the CDR3, the full variable domain is AAGVIQSPRHLIKEKRETATLKCYPIPRHDTVYWYQQGPGQDPQFLISFYEKMQSDKGSIPDRFSAQQFSDYHSELNMSSLELGDSALYFCASSLNRVAQIITEAFFGQGTRLTVV.

The chain employs TRBV4-2 and TRBJ2-1, with 7 bases identical to TRBD2. Germline CDR1 reads LGHNA; CDR2 reads YNFKEQ. The length of the CDR3 is 17 residues. After removal of 0 bases from V and 2 bases from J, the junction contained 7 bases not matched to a gene. CDR3 residues: CASSQDRGGGPYNEQFF. Written as DNA, the CDR3 is TGTGCCAGCAGCCAAGATCGTGGCGGGGGACCCTACAATGAGCAGTTCTTC.

The V gene is TRBV6-5, the J gene TRBJ1-2; D remains unclear. Germline CDR1 reads MNHEY; CDR2 reads SVGAGI. The germline V and J ends were trimmed by 1 base and 4 bases, with 19 bases remaining between them. The CDR3 has 17 amino acids. The CDR3 sequence: CASSYLFRGNYRYGYTF. The CDR3 bases are TGTGCCAGCAGTTACTTATTTCGAGGGAATTATCGCTATGGCTACACCTTC.

The chain recombines TRBV3-1 with TRBJ2-6; D uncertain. V was pared by 4 bases and J by 2 bases, with 9 bases between. CDR1 and CDR2 (germline): LGHDT, YNNKEL (reference sequence). The CDR3 has 15 residues. For the CDR3, the DNA is TGTGCCAGCAGCCCCTCCGGAGCTGGGGCCAACGTCCTGACTTTC. Its protein is CASSPSGAGANVLTF.

This clonotype has just a few counts. The J gene is TRBJ2-5, the V gene TRBV29-1, with 9 bases identical to TRBD2. This CDR3 is built from 15 residues. The germline V gene has CDR1 SQVTM and CDR2 ANQGSEA. J lost 5 bases, V lost 4 bases, and 11 bases had no gene match. CDR3 sequence reads: CSVVSGGGATETQYF. CDR3 nucleotides: TGCAGCGTTGTTTCGGGCGGGGGGGCGACGGAGACCCAGTACTTC.

V and J are TRBV28 and TRBJ1-5; TRBD1 is a possible D gene (5 bases). The germline V and J ends were trimmed by 8 bases and 6 bases, with 20 bases remaining between them. The germline V gene encodes CDR1 MDHEN and CDR2 SYDVKM. The length of the CDR3 is 15 residues. As DNA, the CDR3 is TGTGCCAGCGCCCCGGCAGTGGGGACGATTCAGCCCCAGCATTTT. This translates into CASAPAVGTIQPQHF.

V gene TRBV7-2 combines with J gene TRBJ2-7; 9 nucleotides match TRBD1. Germline CDR1 SGHTA, CDR2 FQGNSA. This CDR3 has 14 residues. Trimming took 4 bases from V and 7 from J; bases not matched to a gene: 8. CDR3 nucleotides: TGTGCCAGCAGCTCGGACAGGGGACTGCGAGAGCAGTACTTC. It encodes CASSSDRGLREQYF.

The chain links TRBV28 to TRBJ2-3; 11 bases line up with TRBD2. V lost 1 base and J lost 3; bases outside the gene matches: 6. This CDR3 has 17 residues. Per the germline V gene, CDR1 is MDHEN and CDR2 is SYDVKM. The CDR3 DNA reads as TGTGCCAGCAGTTTATTCGGTGCTAGCGGGAGGACAGATACGCAGTATTTT. Translated: CASSLFGASGRTDTQYF.

The J gene is TRBJ1-2, the V gene TRBV19; 9 bases line up with TRBD1. The CDR3 consists of 16 residues. With 5 bases clipped from V and 0 bases from J, the junction kept 7 bases outside the gene matches. In germline, CDR1 is LNHDA, CDR2 SQIVND (reference sequence). CDR3 protein: CASSARDRATNYGYTF. In nucleotides, the CDR3 is TGTGCCAGTAGTGCCCGGGACAGGGCCACTAACTATGGCTACACCTTC.

In this sample, this clonotype turned up many times. This chain links TRBV10-3 with TRBJ2-5; TRBD1 aligns across 7 bases. Trimming removed 2 bases from V and 4 bases from J; junction bases left unmatched: 1. The CDR3 extends over 13 amino acids. Germline V lookup: CDR1 ENHRY, CDR2 SYGVKD. Here the CDR3 reads CAISERQGETQYF. The CDR3 DNA reads as TGTGCCATCAGTGAGCGACAGGGAGAGACCCAGTACTTC.

Written as DNA, the CDR3 is TGCAGTGCTACCCAGGGGGCAACTAATGAAAAACTGTTTTTT. Encoded protein: CSATQGATNEKLFF. The chain has TRBV20-1 and TRBJ1-4, with 7 bases lining up with TRBD1. CDR3 length: 14 amino acids. The V gene's germline CDR1 is DFQATT and CDR2 SNEGSKA (reference sequence). J lost 0 bases, V lost 4 bases, and 2 bases had no gene match.

CDR3 sequence reads: CASSFLGQDRNYGYTF. The CDR3 DNA follows: TGTGCCAGCAGTTTCCTCGGACAGGACAGAAACTATGGCTACACCTTC. V and J are TRBV27 and TRBJ1-2; 7 nucleotides agree with TRBD1. Germline-derived CDR1 and CDR2 are MNHEY and SMNVEV (reference sequence). This CDR3 contains 16 residues. V shed 3 bases and J 2 bases; nucleotides not matched to a gene: 9.

The chain uses TRBV18 and TRBJ1-2; 7 nucleotides line up with TRBD1. Germline CDR1 is KGHSH and CDR2 is LQKENI. The CDR3 has 17 residues. V shed 2 bases, J shed 4 bases, and the junction held 13 bases outside the gene matches. CDR3 in amino acids: CASSPNDQGVSSYGYTF. The CDR3 nucleotides read TGTGCCAGCTCACCAAACGACCAGGGGGTTAGCTCCTATGGCTACACCTTC.

The chain uses TRBV20-1 and TRBJ2-1, with D hard to call. The germline gives CDR1 DFQATT, CDR2 SNEGSKA (reference sequence). Between the trimmed V and J ends, which lost 3 bases and 8 bases, there was a span of 5 bases. CDR3 length: 10 residues. CDR3 coding DNA: TGCAGTGCTAGCCCATATGAGCAGTTCTTC. This gives the protein CSASPYEQFF.

The chain links TRBV7-9 to TRBJ2-2, with a tentative D call TRBD2 (5 bases). The CDR3 covers 16 residues. Germline lookup yields CDR1 SEHNR and CDR2 FQNEAQ (reference sequence). V was pared by 6 bases and J by 3 bases, with 17 bases between. The CDR3 region is CASRSRAPTYTGELFF. The CDR3 nucleotides read TGTGCCAGCAGGTCGAGGGCACCCACATACACCGGGGAGCTGTTTTTT.

The chain couples TRBV6-6 to TRBJ2-3; 8 nucleotides match TRBD2. The CDR3 extends over 15 amino acids. V dropped 5 bases and J dropped 1; count of bases not matched to a gene: 5. Germline CDR1 is MNHNY and CDR2 is SVGAGI (reference sequence). The CDR3 nucleotides read TGTGCCAGCAGTGTAACGGGAGGGGGCACAGATACGCAGTATTTT. Protein: CASSVTGGGTDTQYF.

The chain is built from TRBV4-1 and TRBJ2-5; TRBD2 aligns across 8 bases. The ends lost 1 base at V and 1 base at J; junction bases unmatched: 5. The CDR3 has 16 amino acids. Germline CDR1 is MGHRA and CDR2 is YSYEKL. The DNA of the CDR3 is TGCGCCAGCAGCCAAGTAGCGGGAAGCCTCCAAGAGACCCAGTACTTC. This translates into CASSQVAGSLQETQYF.